The 13 T cell receptor beta chains presented below share a single source sample, sequenced in a study of T cell responses to AZD1222 COVID-19 vaccine. TCRdb's copy holds only in-frame clones and misses some; the assay was immunoSEQ multiplex PCR. The table shows about 120,000 clones, with roughly 87% occurring only once. The input for sequencing was peripheral blood, taken on day 0 of AZD1222 vaccination. These receptors were collected from an adult in good health.

A word on this clone: The sample carries other DNA sequences with the same CDR3. The V and J genes are TRBV7-9 and TRBJ1-1; no reliable D call. The germline CDR1 and CDR2 sequences are SEHNR and FQNEAQ (reference sequence). V dropped 3 bases and J dropped 4 bases, with 6 bases sitting between them. The CDR3 contains 12 residues. CDR3 amino acids: CASSLVVTEAFF. In nucleotides, the CDR3 is TGTGCCAGCAGCTTGGTCGTCACTGAAGCTTTCTTT.

The rearrangement links TRBV25-1 to TRBJ1-2; maybe TRBD1 (6 bases). CDR1 is MGHDK and CDR2 is SYGVNS in the germline V gene. There are 14 residues in the CDR3. The V end was cut by 4 bases, the J end by 10 bases, with 19 bases between. The CDR3 nucleotides are TGTGCCAGCAGTGCCTGGACAGTTCCAGGGGACTACACCTTC. Translating it yields CASSAWTVPGDYTF.

The chain recombines TRBV2 with TRBJ1-3; D is unclear. V was trimmed by 6 bases and J by 1 base, leaving 13 bases between them. CDR3 length equals 15 residues. CDR1 is SNHLY, CDR2 FYNNEI, per germline. The CDR3 spells CASRHGEGSGNTIYF. In nucleotides, the CDR3 is TGTGCCAGCAGGCACGGGGAAGGGTCTGGAAACACCATATATTTT. The variable domain in full, completed from reference TRBV2 and TRBJ1-3, reads EPEVTQTPSHQVTQMGQEVILRCVPISNHLYFYWYRQILGQKVEFLVSFYNNEISEKSEIFDDQFSVERPDGSNFTLKIRSTKLEDSAMYFCASRHGEGSGNTIYFGEGSWLTVV.

The CDR3 bases are TGTGCCAGCAGCCCCGGGATGCGATACACAGATACGCAGTATTTT. It codes for CASSPGMRYTDTQYF. V and J are TRBV28 and TRBJ2-3, with D possibly being TRBD2 (5 bases). Germline values: CDR1 MDHEN, CDR2 SYDVKM. The CDR3 has 15 residues. V was clipped by 6 bases and J by 2 bases, with 15 bases between them.

The chain combines TRBV29-1 with TRBJ1-1; tentative D call: TRBD1 (5 bases). The CDR3 is 13 amino acids. CDR1 is SQVTM, CDR2 ANQGSEA, per germline. Trimming took 6 bases from V and 6 from J, leaving 17 bases between them. The CDR3 is CSVGKGLGPEAFF. For the CDR3, the DNA is TGCAGCGTGGGAAAGGGACTAGGGCCTGAAGCTTTCTTT. The full variable domain, its missing parts supplied by reference TRBV29-1 and TRBJ1-1, is SAVISQKPSRDICQRGTSLTIQCQVDSQVTMMFWYRQQPGQSLTLIATANQGSEATYESGFVIDKFPISRPNLTFSTLTVSNMSPEDSSIYLCSVGKGLGPEAFFGQGTRLTVV.

The rearrangement joins TRBV29-1 to TRBJ1-1; D is undetermined. The V end was cut by 0 bases, the J end by 7 bases, with 9 bases between. Germline V gene data show CDR1 as SQVTM and CDR2 as ANQGSEA. This CDR3 has 12 amino acids. In DNA, the CDR3 is TGCAGCGTTGAAGACGAACATGTTGAAGCTTTCTTT. It yields the protein CSVEDEHVEAFF.

The V gene is TRBV19, the J gene TRBJ1-4; D perhaps matches TRBD1 (6 bases). V lost 6 bases, J lost 5 bases, and 10 bases lay in between. This CDR3 spans 13 amino acids. The germline CDR1 and CDR2 sequences are LNHDA and SQIVND (reference sequence). CDR3 nucleotide sequence: TGTGCCAGTAGGGACAGACGGAATGAAAAACTGTTTTTT. Residues: CASRDRRNEKLFF.

The chain carries TRBV29-1 and TRBJ1-2; D call uncertain. The V and J ends lost 5 bases and 4 bases respectively, with 14 bases between them. Germline CDR1 is SQVTM and CDR2 is ANQGSEA. The CDR3 sequence is 13 residues long. Here the CDR3 reads CSVTERSGYGYTF. In nucleotides, the CDR3 is TGCAGCGTTACCGAGAGGTCGGGCTATGGCTACACCTTC.

This clone has only a few counts. The chain links TRBV13 to TRBJ2-2; D unresolved. With 9 bases removed from V and 3 bases from J, the gap between germline ends came to 8 bases. Germline CDR1 is PRHDT and CDR2 is FYEKMQ (reference sequence). The CDR3 runs 12 residues. The CDR3 bases are TGTGCCAGAAAGGAAGACACCGGGGAGCTGTTTTTT. It is translated as CARKEDTGELFF.

The rearrangement links TRBV7-2 to TRBJ2-2; D possibly corresponds to TRBD2 (6 bases). The CDR3 covers 13 residues. Trimming took 4 bases from V and 4 from J, leaving 7 bases between them. Germline V gives CDR1 SGHTA, CDR2 FQGNSA. CDR3 amino acids: CASSSGVTGELFF. The CDR3 DNA follows: TGTGCCAGCAGCTCGGGAGTCACCGGGGAGCTGTTTTTT.

The chain uses TRBV7-2 and TRBJ1-6; D might be TRBD1 (5 bases). Germline assignment: CDR1 SGHTA and CDR2 FQGNSA. This CDR3 region has 17 residues. The V end was cut by 1 base, the J end by 11 bases, with 21 bases between. The CDR3 sequence: CASSLVVGGSRDTPLHF. The DNA of the CDR3 is TGTGCCAGCAGCTTAGTGGTCGGAGGGAGCAGGGATACACCCCTCCACTTT.

This clone was observed a handful of times. This chain uses TRBV4-1 with TRBJ2-5; the match to TRBD1 covers 8 bases. The V gene's germline CDR1 is MGHRA and CDR2 YSYEKL. Losses at the gene ends were 1 base for V and 2 bases for J; bases not matched to a gene: 12. The CDR3 covers 18 residues. The CDR3 DNA reads TGCGCCAGCAGCCAAGGCCCCCTGGACAGGGAATTACAAGAGACCCAGTACTTC. Its translation is CASSQGPLDRELQETQYF.

The gene calls are TRBV27 and TRBJ2-1; the D is unclear. CDR1 is MNHEY and CDR2 is SMNVEV in the germline V gene (reference sequence). V was trimmed by 8 bases and J by 1 base, leaving 9 bases between them. The CDR3 consists of 13 residues. The CDR3 DNA reads TGTGCCAGCGGCGCTAGTTCCTACAATGAGCAGTTCTTC. Amino acids: CASGASSYNEQFF.